The 9 T cell receptor beta chains below all came from one sample that was sequenced in a study of T cell responses to AZD1222 COVID-19 vaccine. Data came from immunoSEQ multiplex PCR; TCRdb stores just in-frame clones and leaves some out. This repertoire shows around 140,000 clones, approximately 85% found once; its top ten account for 7.9%. The input for sequencing was peripheral blood, taken 28 days after the second dose of the MenACWY control vaccine. The receptors derive from an adult who received the MenACWY meningococcal vaccine as a control.

The chain has TRBV5-4 and TRBJ2-7, with a possible D match to TRBD1 (5 bases). The CDR3 runs 15 residues. Per the germline V gene, CDR1 is SGHNT and CDR2 is YYREEE (reference sequence). The V end was cut by 3 bases, the J end by 3 bases, with 16 bases between. The CDR3 protein is CASSSTAKGFYEQYF. As DNA, the CDR3 is TGTGCCAGCAGCTCTACGGCGAAGGGGTTCTACGAGCAGTACTTC.

The chain is built from TRBV19 and TRBJ1-5; TRBD1 matches 7 bases. V gave up 5 bases and J gave up 6 bases; unmatched junction bases: 4. CDR3 size: 13 residues. CDR1 is LNHDA and CDR2 is SQIVND in the germline V gene (reference sequence). The CDR3 protein is CASSGGTAQPQHF. The CDR3 nucleotides are TGTGCCAGTAGTGGGGGGACAGCTCAGCCCCAGCATTTT.

The chain has TRBV19 and TRBJ1-5; TRBD1 matches at 7 bases. Trimming at V came to 4 bases and at J to 2 bases, leaving 8 bases not matched to a gene. CDR1 and CDR2 (germline): LNHDA, SQIVND (reference sequence). The CDR3 loop spans 16 amino acids. CDR3 sequence: CASSTPRQGGNQPQHF. For the CDR3, the DNA is TGTGCCAGTAGTACGCCAAGACAGGGCGGCAATCAGCCCCAGCATTTT.

This clone appeared once. This chain uses TRBV5-4 with TRBJ1-2; D may be TRBD1 (5 bases). The germline V gene has CDR1 SGHNT and CDR2 YYREEE (reference sequence). CDR3 length: 14 amino acids. V lost 0 bases and J 7 bases, leaving 13 bases between the germline ends. This CDR3 is CASSLAGDSSGYTF. The CDR3 nucleotides are TGTGCCAGCAGCTTGGCCGGGGACTCTTCTGGCTACACCTTC.

J is TRBJ2-1 and V is TRBV3-1 (or the pseudogene TRBV3-2); D gene ambiguous. Trimming left V 5 bases short and J 5 bases short, with 10 bases between. CDR1 is LGHDT and CDR2 is YNNKEL in the germline V gene (reference sequence). The CDR3 totals 13 residues. DNA for the CDR3: TGTGCCAGCAGCAGAACACTACACAATGAGCAGTTCTTC. Protein product: CASSRTLHNEQFF.

The chain carries TRBV19 and TRBJ2-2, with a possible D match to TRBD2 (5 bases). Germline CDR1 LNHDA, CDR2 SQIVND (reference sequence). CDR3 length equals 17 residues. Trimming removed 4 bases at V and 6 bases at J, with 21 bases between. DNA for the CDR3: TGTGCCAGTAGTACTAAGGCCGGGATCACTCCACCCGGGGAGCTGTTTTTT. Translated: CASSTKAGITPPGELFF.

The J gene is TRBJ2-5, the V gene TRBV27; 9 bases agree with TRBD1. The length of the CDR3 is 16 residues. CDR1 is MNHEY and CDR2 is SMNVEV in the germline V gene (reference sequence). The J segment lost 5 bases and the V segment lost 2 bases, leaving 9 bases of the junction unmatched. The CDR3 loop is CASSLATGGAVETQYF. As DNA, the CDR3 is TGTGCCAGCAGTTTAGCTACAGGGGGCGCCGTGGAGACCCAGTACTTC.

The chain couples TRBV6-4 to TRBJ2-3; 12 bases align to TRBD2. Losses at the gene ends were 8 bases for V and 4 bases for J; bases not matched to a gene: 7. From germline, CDR1 is MRHNA and CDR2 SNTAGT. The CDR3 consists of 15 residues. The CDR3 bases are TGTGCCAGCTCCTCGACTAGCGGGAGTTCAGATACGCAGTATTTT. Translated, it gives CASSSTSGSSDTQYF.

The V gene is TRBV2, the J gene TRBJ1-5; weak D call: TRBD1 (5 bases). V was cut by 2 bases and J by 4 bases, with 18 bases left in between. Germline assignment: CDR1 SNHLY and CDR2 FYNNEI. The length of the CDR3 is 17 residues. CDR3 sequence: CASSELTLRDLNQPQHF. The DNA for the CDR3 is TGTGCCAGCAGTGAATTGACACTCAGGGATTTGAATCAGCCCCAGCATTTT.